The subject of this entry is one TCR beta chain. It has no known antigen specificity. No much larger clone is present one base from it, and per-base qualities are unavailable. The receptor library was made with the immunoSEQ multiplex PCR assay. The multiplex PCR relied on a mix of 60 forward primers for TCR Vbeta segments and 13 reverse primers for TCR Jbeta segments. The CDR3 region of rearranged TCR beta genes was amplified from genomic DNA with a multiplex PCR assay. Amplified TCR beta libraries were sequenced as 87-base-pair reads on the Illumina HiSeq System. The study's own analysis went as follows. Across the 670 or so repertoires, a later analysis counted 75 million to 90 million unique TCR beta chains, 9.5 million to 13 million of which were shared by at least two donors. To remove PCR and sequencing errors, raw reads were error-corrected and collapsed into unique sequences using a nearest-neighbor algorithm that merged closely related sequences. V, D and J gene segments were assigned by aligning CDR3 sequences to IMGT reference sequences. For a sequence to be retained, a match of at least six nucleotides was required to both a V gene segment and a J gene segment. A rearrangement was called productive if the CDR3 had no stop codons and remained in frame with V and J, and every other rearrangement was called non-productive. CDR3 was defined by IMGT convention, running from the second conserved V-encoded cysteine to the conserved J-encoded phenylalanine. Sequences without an unambiguous match to a single V gene segment were excluded from the earlier analysis of several hundred of the donors. An earlier analysis of a few hundred of the donors classified V segments as functional when productive rearrangements were above 56.7% and as segregating when the standard deviation between donors was above 5%. To diagnose cytomegalovirus status from the catalog of TCR beta chain sequences, a statistical classification framework was built. In a later analysis, V and J genes were assigned by comparing TCR nucleotide sequences against IMGT/GENE-DB human TR gene sequences. Using the TCRdist pipeline, a later analysis assigned CDR3 sequences along with most-parsimonious VDJ recombination scenarios. In a later analysis, each TCR beta chain was defined by its CDR3 amino acid sequence together with its V-gene family, and reads without a unique V-gene family were excluded. A later analysis removed 550 to 650 highly shared, low-generation-probability nucleotide sequences to deal with suspected cross-contamination and a sequencing artifact. In a later analysis, a clonal expansion index for each public chain was calculated from normalized within-repertoire ranks of inferred template counts. Generation probabilities in a later analysis came from a VDJ recombination model fitted to out-of-frame rearrangements, and those results were checked against IGoR. A later analysis scored TCR-TCR, TCR-HLA and TCR-CMV co-occurrence with hypergeometric tests, applying a repertoire-size bias correction to TCR pairs. False discovery rates were estimated in a later analysis by permuting HLA or CMV assignments 20 times. In a later analysis, co-occurring TCRs were grouped with DBSCAN, and TCRdist sequence similarity was added when clustering was performed within HLA-allele-positive subsets. Co-occurrence clustering excluded repertoires with fewer than 30,000 or more than 120,000 public chains, plus five with anomalous nucleotide sharing. TCRdb took this table from immuneACCESS and kept in-frame rearrangements with V and J called. Such tables lack part of the clones; where checked against another copy, unresolved V genes explain under half of the gap, and the rest is unexplained. For V, J and clone size, that table is used; D and trimming come from the DNA. Within this sample are 250,000 or so clones, with around 90% of them counted one time only. The ten largest clones take up about 1.7% of the sample.

The cohort was made up of hundreds of healthy bone marrow donors. At the time of sampling, all cohort members were nominally healthy, though unrecorded immune exposures were likely present. The donor tested CMV seronegative, placing the donor among the roughly 400 seronegative members of the cohort. Every donor gave a peripheral blood sample, and the peripheral blood mononuclear cells from that sample were used for TCR beta sequencing. The Qiagen DNeasy Blood Extraction Kit was used to extract genomic DNA from the blood cell samples. The entry originates in a study of cytomegalovirus exposure and HLA in healthy donors (dated by TCRdb to the late 2010s). For the wider study: An earlier analysis of roughly 500 of the donors reported about 300 Gb of sequence data and around 100 million unique TCR beta sequences obtained from around 170 million T cells. An early release covering roughly 580 HLA-typed donors comprised about 290 gigabases of sequencing data and some 79 million unique TCR sequences. Among the roughly 390 genotyped donors, around 79% belonged to the genetic ancestry cluster associated with self-reported Caucasian donors. The study aimed to test whether cataloging public T cell receptors could reveal signatures of past pathogen exposure. The study used immunosequencing to profile the T cell repertoires of 670 or so subjects and linked those repertoires to cytomegalovirus serostatus. Besides the first cohort of approximately 710 subjects, a separate validation cohort made up of 120 different subjects was used. High-throughput TCR immunosequencing, statistical association of individual TCRs with disease status, and machine learning were combined to predict cytomegalovirus infection status. To study patterns of TCR occurrence, a later analysis re-analyzed previously published TCR beta repertoires from 666 donors and added high-resolution HLA genotyping. In the later analysis, no new phenotypic data were used to find candidate immune exposures; instead, reliance was placed on TCR beta sequences and their occurrence across donors. In an earlier analysis of roughly 600 of the donors, high-throughput TCR beta sequencing was used to judge whether each TCR beta V gene segment behaved as functional or pseudogenic. Alongside the repertoire data, information on donor age, sex, ethnicity and CMV serostatus was compiled. A later genetic analysis took genome-wide SNP genotypes for 398 of the 666 donors and used that subset as a discovery cohort. All discovery cohort repertoires had been generated using a single sequencing platform. Class I and class II HLA loci were covered by the typing at four-digit resolution. The number of typed donors differed by locus: about 620-640 for A, B, C, DRB1 and DQB1; 500 to 550 for DQA1; 606 for DPA1; and 400 to 480 for DPB1. Because of strong linkage in the cohort, roughly 5 DR-DQ haplotypes were treated as single units for association and clustering. Among about 360 genotyped donors of the cohort, an average of 235,054 unique TCR beta nucleotide sequences were sequenced per donor, 15% to 20% of them non-productive.

From the germline V gene, CDR1 is MNHEY and CDR2 is SVGAGI. Including cysteine and phenylalanine, the CDR3 has 16 amino acids. Just the 48-base CDR3 DNA is kept, in frame starting at base 1. The V and J ends are trimmed by 0 bases and 3 bases, leaving 14 bases between them. What the authors observed across the whole study: When HLA alleles, especially DR and DQ, strongly co-occurred, attributing TCR associations to individual alleles was difficult. While some public TCRs were present in many individuals, most TCR sequences turned up only very rarely across donors. In a later analysis, HLA-associated TCR beta chains were found to be more clonally expanded and to have lower generation probabilities than equally common non-associated chains. In an earlier analysis of over 550 of the donors, most TCR beta V segments were observed in productive rearrangements about 90% or about 30% of the time, broadly matching IMGT annotations. Approximately 18 rarely observed V segments, including chromosome 9 orphons, were excluded from the earlier analysis of almost 600 of the donors because counts were too low. The only immune exposure information available for the cohort was CMV serostatus. Most CMV-associated TCR beta chains appeared to be HLA-restricted in a later analysis, and the HLA associations seemed to be driven largely by CMV exposure. Linkage disequilibrium might explain the correlated functional status among segregating V segments, but an unknown experimental factor could not be ruled out. Cytomegalovirus status was reported to be diagnosed by the classifier with high specificity and sensitivity in both the original and validation cohorts. Some IMGT-functional V segments, including TRBV6-2 and TRBV6-3, could not be distinguished by the 87-base-pair reads and were therefore excluded. Because some donors lacked HLA typing at each locus, the association tests relied only on the typed subset. At a false discovery rate of 0.05, a later analysis linked approximately 18,000 TCR beta sequences to specific HLA alleles. This cohort had only TCR beta chains sequenced, and the lack of alpha or paired-chain data limited which features could be detected. Roughly uniform sequencing depth across donors was assumed in presence/absence analyses, although this assumption may not hold. A cluster of highly shared sequence variants was judged likely to be a technical artifact of the sequencing pipeline. A further reported finding was that TCR beta sequences accurately predicted the HLA-A and HLA-B alleles for most subjects in the first cohort. In vitro tests confirmed that a few of the cytomegalovirus-associated TCR beta chains recognize cytomegalovirus antigens. The study gave a list of more than 150 TCR beta chains associated with cytomegalovirus. Several of the top co-occurrence clusters appeared to be linked to parvovirus B19, influenza, CMV and Epstein-Barr virus, according to a later analysis. In a later genetic analysis, fewer N-insertions in productive TCRs were reported among donors in an Asian-associated ancestry cluster than the approximately 710-donor mean. The authors suggested that the approach could potentially be generalized to other disease states and immunological phenotypes. In a later analysis, the rate of TCR association differed among HLA loci, with DRB1 alleles having the most associated TCRs and HLA-C alleles having the fewest. In a later genetic analysis, a missense DCLRE1C variant was associated with V-gene and J-gene trimming of TCR beta chains, and the association was replicated in an independent cohort.

The TCR was taken from a girl aged 2 to 10 in good health and CMV-seronegative. The receptor chain draws on TRBV6-5 and TRBJ1-2; the D region possibly corresponds to TRBD1 (5 bases align). The sample comprised PBMCs. CDR3 protein: CASSYSSDSIYYGYTF. The DNA reads as follows: TGTGCCAGCAGTTACTCCTCAGACAGCATTTACTATGGCTACACCTTC.